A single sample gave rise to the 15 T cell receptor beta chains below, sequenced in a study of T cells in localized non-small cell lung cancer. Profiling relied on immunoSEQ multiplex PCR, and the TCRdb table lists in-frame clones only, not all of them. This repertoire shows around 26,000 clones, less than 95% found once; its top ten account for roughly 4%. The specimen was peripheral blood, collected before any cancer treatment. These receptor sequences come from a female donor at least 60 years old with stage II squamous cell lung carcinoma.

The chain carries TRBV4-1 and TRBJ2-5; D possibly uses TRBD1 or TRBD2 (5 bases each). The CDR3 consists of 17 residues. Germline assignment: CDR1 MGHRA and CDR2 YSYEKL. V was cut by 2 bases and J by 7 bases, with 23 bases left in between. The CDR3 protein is CASSQSIVRGPPGTQYF. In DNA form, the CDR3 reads TGCGCCAGCAGCCAATCGATCGTACGGGGCCCGCCAGGGACCCAGTACTTC.

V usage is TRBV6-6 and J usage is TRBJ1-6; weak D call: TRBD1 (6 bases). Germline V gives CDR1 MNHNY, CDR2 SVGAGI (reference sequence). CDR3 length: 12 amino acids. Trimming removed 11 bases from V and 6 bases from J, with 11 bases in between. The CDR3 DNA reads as TGTGCCGGAAGGACAGCTAATTCACCCCTCCACTTT. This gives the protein CAGRTANSPLHF.

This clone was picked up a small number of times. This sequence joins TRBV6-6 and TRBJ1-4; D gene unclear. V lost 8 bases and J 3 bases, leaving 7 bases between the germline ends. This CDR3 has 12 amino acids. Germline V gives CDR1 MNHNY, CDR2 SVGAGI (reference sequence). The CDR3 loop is CASLNANEKLFF. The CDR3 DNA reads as TGTGCCAGCCTGAATGCTAATGAAAAACTGTTTTTT.

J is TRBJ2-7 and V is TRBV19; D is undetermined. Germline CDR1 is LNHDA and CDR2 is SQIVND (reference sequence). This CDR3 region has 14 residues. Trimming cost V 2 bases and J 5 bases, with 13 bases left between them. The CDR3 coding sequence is TGTGCCAGTAGTATAATGCCGCTCAGCCACGAGCAGTACTTC. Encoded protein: CASSIMPLSHEQYF. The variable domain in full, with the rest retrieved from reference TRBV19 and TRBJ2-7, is DGGITQSPKYLFRKEGQNVTLSCEQNLNHDAMYWYRQDPGQGLRLIYYSQIVNDFQKGDIAEGYSVSREKKESFPLTVTSAQKNPTAFYLCASSIMPLSHEQYFGPGTRLTVT.

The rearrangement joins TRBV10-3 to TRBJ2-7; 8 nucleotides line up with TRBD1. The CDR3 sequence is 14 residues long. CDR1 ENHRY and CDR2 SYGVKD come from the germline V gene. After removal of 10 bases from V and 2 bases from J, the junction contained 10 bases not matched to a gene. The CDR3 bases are TGTGCCACTTGGGCACAGGGGGTTGCCTACGAGCAGTACTTC. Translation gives CATWAQGVAYEQYF.

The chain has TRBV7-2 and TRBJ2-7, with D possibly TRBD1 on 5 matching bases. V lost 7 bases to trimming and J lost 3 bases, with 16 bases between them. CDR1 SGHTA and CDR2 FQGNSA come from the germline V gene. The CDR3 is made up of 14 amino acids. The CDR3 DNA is TGTGCCAGCACCGCCGGCCCAGGGATCTACGAGCAGTACTTC. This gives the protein CASTAGPGIYEQYF.

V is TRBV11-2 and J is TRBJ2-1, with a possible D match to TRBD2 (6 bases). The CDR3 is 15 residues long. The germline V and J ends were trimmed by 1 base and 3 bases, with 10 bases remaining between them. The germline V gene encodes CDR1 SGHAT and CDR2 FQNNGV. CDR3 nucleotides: TGTGCCAGCAGCTTAGGTGTAGCGGACTACAATGAGCAGTTCTTC. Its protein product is CASSLGVADYNEQFF.

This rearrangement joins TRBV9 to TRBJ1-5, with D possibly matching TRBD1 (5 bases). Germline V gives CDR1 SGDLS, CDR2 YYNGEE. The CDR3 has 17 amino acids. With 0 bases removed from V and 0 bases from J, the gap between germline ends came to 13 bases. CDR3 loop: CASSVEFGGGSNQPQHF. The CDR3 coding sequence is TGTGCCAGCAGCGTAGAATTTGGGGGAGGTAGCAATCAGCCCCAGCATTTT.

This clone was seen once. This chain's CDR3 is CAWDRSNTEAFF. As DNA, the CDR3 is TGTGCCTGGGACAGGTCGAACACTGAAGCTTTCTTT. The chain carries TRBV30 and TRBJ1-1; possibly TRBD1 for D (6 bases). V lost 5 bases, J lost 1 base, and 8 bases lay in between. From germline, CDR1 is GTSNPN and CDR2 SVGIG (reference sequence). This CDR3 is 12 amino acids long.

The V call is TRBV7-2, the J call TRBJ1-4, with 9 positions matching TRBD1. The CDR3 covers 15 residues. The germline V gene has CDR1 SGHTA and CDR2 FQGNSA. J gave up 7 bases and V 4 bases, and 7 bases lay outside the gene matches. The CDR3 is CASSSQGQGSEKLFF. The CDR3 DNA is TGTGCCAGCAGCTCCCAGGGACAGGGTTCTGAAAAACTGTTTTTT. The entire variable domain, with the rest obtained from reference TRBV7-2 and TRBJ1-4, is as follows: GAGVSQSPSNKVTEKGKDVELRCDPISGHTALYWYRQSLGQGLEFLIYFQGNSAPDKSGLPSDRFSAERTGGSVSTLTIQRTQQEDSAVYLCASSSQGQGSEKLFFGSGTQLSVL.

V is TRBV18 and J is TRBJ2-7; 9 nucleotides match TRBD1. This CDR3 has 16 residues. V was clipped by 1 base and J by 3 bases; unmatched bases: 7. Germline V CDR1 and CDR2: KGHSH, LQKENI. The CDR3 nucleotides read TGTGCCAGCTCACCACGACTGGGACAGGGCATCTACGAGCAGTACTTC. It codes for CASSPRLGQGIYEQYF.

CDR3 region: CATYHGQILNSPLHF. DNA for the CDR3: TGTGCCACCTACCACGGACAGATTCTAAATTCACCCCTCCACTTT. The gene calls are TRBV6-1 and TRBJ1-6; TRBD1 might be the D (6 bases). V was trimmed by 10 bases and J by 7 bases, leaving 20 bases between them. The CDR3 contains 15 residues. From germline, CDR1 is MNHNS and CDR2 SASEGT.

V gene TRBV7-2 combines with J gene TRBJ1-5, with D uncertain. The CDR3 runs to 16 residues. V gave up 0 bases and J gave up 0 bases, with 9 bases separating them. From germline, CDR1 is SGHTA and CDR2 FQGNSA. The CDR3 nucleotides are TGTGCCAGCAGCTTAGCGGGCGGGGTTAGCAATCAGCCCCAGCATTTT. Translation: CASSLAGGVSNQPQHF.

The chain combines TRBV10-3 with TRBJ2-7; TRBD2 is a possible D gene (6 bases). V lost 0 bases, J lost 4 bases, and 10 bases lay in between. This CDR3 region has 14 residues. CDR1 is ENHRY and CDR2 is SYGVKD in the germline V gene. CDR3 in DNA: TGTGCCATCAGTGAGTCGGGGGGTTGGTACGAGCAGTACTTC. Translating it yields CAISESGGWYEQYF.

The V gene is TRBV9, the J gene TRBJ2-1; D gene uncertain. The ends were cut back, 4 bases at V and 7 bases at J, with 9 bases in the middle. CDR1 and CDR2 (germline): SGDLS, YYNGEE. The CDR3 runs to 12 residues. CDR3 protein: CASSLGINEQFF. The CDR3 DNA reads TGTGCCAGCAGCTTAGGGATAAATGAGCAGTTCTTC.